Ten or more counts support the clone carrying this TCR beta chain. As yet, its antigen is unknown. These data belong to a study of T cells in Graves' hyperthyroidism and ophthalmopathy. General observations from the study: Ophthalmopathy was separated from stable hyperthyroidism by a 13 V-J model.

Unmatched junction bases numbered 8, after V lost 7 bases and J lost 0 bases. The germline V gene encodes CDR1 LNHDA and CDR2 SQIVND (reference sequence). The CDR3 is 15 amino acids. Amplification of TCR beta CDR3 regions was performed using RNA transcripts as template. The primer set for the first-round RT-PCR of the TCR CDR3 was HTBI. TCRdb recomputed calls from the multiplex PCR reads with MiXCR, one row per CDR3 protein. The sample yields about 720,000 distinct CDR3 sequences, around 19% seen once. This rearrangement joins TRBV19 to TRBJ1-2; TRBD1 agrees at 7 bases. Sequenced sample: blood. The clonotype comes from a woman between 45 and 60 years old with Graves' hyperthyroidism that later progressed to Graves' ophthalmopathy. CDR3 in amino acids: CASTYGQATNYGYTF. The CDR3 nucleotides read TGTGCCAGTACCTACGGACAGGCGACTAACTATGGCTACACCTTC.